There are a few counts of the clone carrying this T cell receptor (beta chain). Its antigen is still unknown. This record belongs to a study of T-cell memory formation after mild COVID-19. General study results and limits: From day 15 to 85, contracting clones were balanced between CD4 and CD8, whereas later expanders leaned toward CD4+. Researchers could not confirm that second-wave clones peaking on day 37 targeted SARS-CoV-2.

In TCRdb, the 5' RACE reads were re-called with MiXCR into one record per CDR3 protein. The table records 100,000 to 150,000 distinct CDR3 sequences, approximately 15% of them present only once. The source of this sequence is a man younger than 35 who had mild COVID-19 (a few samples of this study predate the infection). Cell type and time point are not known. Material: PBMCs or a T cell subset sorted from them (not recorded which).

The CDR3 here is CASSAVAGTQETQYF. As DNA, the CDR3 is TGTGCCAGCAGCGCTGTAGCGGGAACACAAGAGACCCAGTACTTC. The V gene is TRBV9, the J gene TRBJ2-5; 8 positions match TRBD2. Trimming at V came to 3 bases and at J to 2 bases, leaving 6 bases not matched to a gene. Germline assignment: CDR1 SGDLS and CDR2 YYNGEE. The CDR3 consists of 15 residues.